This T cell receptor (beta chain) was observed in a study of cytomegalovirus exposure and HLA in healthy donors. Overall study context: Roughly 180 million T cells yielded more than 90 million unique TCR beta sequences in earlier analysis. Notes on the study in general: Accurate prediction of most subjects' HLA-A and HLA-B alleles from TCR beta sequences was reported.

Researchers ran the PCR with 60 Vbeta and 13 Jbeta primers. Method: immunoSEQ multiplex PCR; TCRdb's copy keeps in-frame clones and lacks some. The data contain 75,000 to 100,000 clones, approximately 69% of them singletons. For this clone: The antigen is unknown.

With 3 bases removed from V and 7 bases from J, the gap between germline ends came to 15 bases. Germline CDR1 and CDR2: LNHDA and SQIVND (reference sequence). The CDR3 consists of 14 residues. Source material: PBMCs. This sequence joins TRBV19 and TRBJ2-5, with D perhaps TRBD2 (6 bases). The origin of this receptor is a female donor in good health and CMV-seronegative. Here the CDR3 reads CASSIGPGGATQYF. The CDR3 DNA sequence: TGTGCCAGTAGTATTGGGCCCGGCGGGGCGACCCAGTACTTC.